The following is a T cell receptor (beta chain) sequence with its context. Its recognized antigen is unknown. No base quality values were provided; no much bigger clone lies one nucleotide off. This record belongs to a study of post-analysis software for immune sequencing data (dated by TCRdb to 2013 to 2016). A note on the overall study: Disease courses on record covered relapsing-remitting, secondary progressive and progressive-relapsing multiple sclerosis, though some patients had no subtype annotation. The patient repertoires were set against 10 or so previously published healthy control repertoires from donors whose ages ranged from roughly 6 to 26 years. A subset of samples was prepared in parallel using single-end sample barcoding, then pooled and co-amplified after Illumina adapter ligation.

To demonstrate the VDJtools post-analysis software, TCR beta repertoires were profiled from the peripheral blood of about 13 young patients with multiple sclerosis. The multiple sclerosis patients were children and adolescents between about 6 and 16 years of age. Library generation was performed with PCR. Sequencing instrument: Illumina HiSeq 2500. Unique molecular identifiers were incorporated into TCR beta cDNA libraries to reduce PCR and sequencing biases. Every 1 to 10 million input T cells yielded about 500,000 cDNA molecules, meaning each molecule approximated one T cell. The patient libraries were prepared and sequenced with the same protocol used for the earlier healthy control dataset. Within a given batch, samples were prepared together, multiplexed and sequenced on the same HiSeq lane. On the authors' methods: Raw barcoded reads were processed with MIGEC, and single-read molecular identifier groups were discarded before consensus assembly and CDR3 extraction. Clonotype tables were post-analysed with VDJtools, normalizing diversity by down-sampling all datasets to the smallest sample size. In repertoire overlap clustering, CDR3 amino acid sequences, but not nucleotide sequences, were matched to correct batch-related cross-sample contamination. TCRdb cleaned the public reads at Q25 with fastp, built clones with MiXCR and kept in-frame beta chains. All rows with the same CDR3 protein become a single entry with the most common DNA and genes. The V and J calls follow TCRdb's processing rather than the paper's. The sample table shows around 710,000 distinct CDR3 sequences, and 46% are seen once. Jointly, the top ten make up 4.9% of the sample.

Summary of the overall study and its limitations: Multiple sclerosis patients had significantly lower normalized Chao1 diversity than controls, a result that suggests substantial peripheral T-cell clonal expansion. Strong co-clustering of samples prepared in the same batch was shown by direct clustering with F measure, prompting a batch-effect correction. The control group was slightly older than the multiple sclerosis patient group.

The TCR comes from a girl aged 5 to 17 with multiple sclerosis. Sequencing used blood.

CDR3 protein: CASSYSVGGTYEQYF. The DNA sequence is TGTGCCAGCAGTTACTCCGTAGGGGGGACCTACGAGCAGTACTTC. The chain is made from TRBV6-5 and TRBJ2-7; the D gene is perhaps TRBD1 or TRBD2, as each covers 6 bases. CDR3 length: 15 amino acids, cysteine to phenylalanine. This entry keeps only the CDR3 DNA: 45 bases, framed from base 1. V and J lose 0 bases and 2 bases, and a span of 11 bases separates them. CDR1 MNHEY and CDR2 SVGAGI are derived from the germline V gene.